This TCR beta chain emerged from a study of shared clonotypes between healthy human individuals (TCRdb year 2020). Concerning the study at large: The cohort included three men and a couple of women between 18 and 49 years of age. For each donor, CD4 naive and CD4 memory were each run on three plates, CD8 naive on two plates, and CD8 memory on one plate. Per donor, leukapheresis produced somewhere between about 0.94 and 9.5 billion PBMCs. To increase sequencing depth and limit assay-specific biases, different laboratories used diverse techniques to prepare libraries and sequence TCR repertoires. To estimate repertoire size and how much clonotypes are shared between individuals, the study performed deep sequencing of blood TCR repertoires from a handful of healthy adults.

About this clone: The antigen it recognizes is unknown. No much larger clone is present one base from it, and per-base qualities are unavailable.

Study-wide findings and limitations: Naive subsets generally had larger estimated clonotype richness than memory subsets. The small number of donors limited the genetic and exposure-history diversity represented. Pairwise subsampling indicated that sequencing depth was expected to affect the degree of clonotype sharing among donors. Sharing across several donors was observed for around 5% of naive CD4, 3% to 3.5% of naive CD8, about 2.5% of memory CD4, and roughly 0.4% of memory CD8 clonotypes. Rarefaction of sorted-subset datasets indicated incomplete sequencing despite the large sequencing depth. Sampling was restricted to blood, and TCR repertoires in tissue are likely to differ from TCR repertoires in blood. Compared with non-shared clonotypes, the clonotypes found in all four sorted-subset donors had higher generation probabilities.

Healthy HIV-negative adults with no recently reported acute infections or vaccinations were included as donors. Every donor was a Caucasian adult residing in Nashville, Tennessee, USA. CD8 memory samples consisted of magnetically selected CD45RO+ cells combined with CCR7-negative CD45RA+ effector memory (TemRA) cells. After blood collection by leukapheresis, PBMCs were isolated using Ficoll-Histopaque density gradient centrifugation and then cryopreserved in the vapor phase of liquid nitrogen. Analytical flow cytometry was used to check the purity and quantity of each magnetically sorted T cell population. Each sorted fraction had its genomic DNA isolated and then quantified by UV absorbance on a Nanodrop 2000c. Using the deep immunoSEQ assay, multiplex PCR amplified TCR CDR3 regions from genomic DNA. Extracted genomic DNA from each cell subset was distributed evenly across all wells of several immunoSEQ 96-well plates, and each plate was treated as a replicate. For sorted subsets, each replicate PCR was loaded with about 200 ng genomic DNA, equivalent to about 30,000 T cell genomes. Purified libraries were quantified with a Qubit 3.0 fluorometer, sized on a Bioanalyzer 2100, and re-quantified with the KAPA Library Quantification kit. Each immunoSEQ 96-well plate was sequenced on its own single-read 150-cycle Illumina NextSeq 550 flow cell. For the original study's pipeline: Because only junctional sequences without quality scores were contained in the immunoSEQ output, filtering matching that applied to full-length reads could not be performed. To assign V/J genes and CDR3, sequences were annotated against IMGT germline references using PyIR, a Python wrapper for IgBLAST v1.9. Reads with weak V/J assignments (E-value above 1e-6), missing CDR3, stop codons, out-of-frame junctions, or ambiguous translated residues were removed. A V3J clonotype was defined by an identical inferred V gene, J gene, and CDR3 amino acid sequence. Percentage overlap between repertoires was computed as shared unique clonotypes divided by the size of the smaller repertoire. Richness of each repertoire was evaluated using RTK rarefaction, the Chao1 estimator, and Recon v2.1 estimates of unobserved clonotypes. OLGA was used to compute generation probabilities for all TCRbeta clonotypes that the gDNA method yielded from a handful of donors. TCRdb holds this immuneACCESS table with in-frame rearrangements only. Some clones are missing; in checked studies, unresolved V genes explain under half, and the rest has no known cause. That table is the source of V, J and clone size, and D and trimming were worked out from the DNA. The sample table shows roughly 100,000 clones, and about 70% are seen once. The leading ten clones occupy almost 25% of the sample.

The V and J ends are trimmed by 3 bases and 0 bases, leaving 9 bases between them. Including cysteine and phenylalanine, the CDR3 has 14 amino acids. This entry keeps only the CDR3 DNA: 42 bases, framed from base 1. CDR1 and CDR2, looked up from the germline V gene (reference sequence), are SEHNR and FQNEAQ. This TCR was sampled from a woman in her thirties in good health. The specimen was memory CD8+ T cells sorted from blood. Read against the paper, the sample's cell subset or site label means: CD45RO+ cells pooled with CCR7-negative TemRA cells. The sequence is built from TRBV7-9 and TRBJ2-7, with the D gene call left open. The base sequence is TGTGCCAGCAGCTTCGGCGCGACCTCCTACGAGCAGTACTTC. Its amino acids are CASSFGATSYEQYF.